This T cell receptor (beta chain) was identified in a study of T cells in Graves' hyperthyroidism and ophthalmopathy. Turning to the study itself: Peripheral blood was collected at initial diagnosis, before any treatment. The study, taken as a whole, reports: Most expanded thyroid clonotypes above 0.001 also appeared in blood.

With regard to this clonotype: The antigen is not known.

The CDR3 regions of TCR beta were amplified from RNA transcripts. The HTBI primer set served for first-round RT-PCR of the TCR CDR3. TCRdb independently ran MiXCR on the multiplex PCR reads; one entry per CDR3 protein. The table has more than 350,000 distinct CDR3 sequences, roughly 15% seen once; the top ten hold approximately 19%. V lost 4 bases and J lost 0, with 5 bases in between. The CDR3 covers 13 residues. Germline V gene lookup returns CDR1 SGHNT and CDR2 YYREEE (reference sequence). This receptor was obtained from a woman between 55 and 75 years old with Graves' ophthalmopathy. Sample: blood. The chain couples TRBV5-4 to TRBJ1-5; no clear D. This CDR3 is CASSHDSNQPQHF. CDR3 in DNA: TGTGCCAGCAGCCATGATAGCAATCAGCCCCAGCATTTT.